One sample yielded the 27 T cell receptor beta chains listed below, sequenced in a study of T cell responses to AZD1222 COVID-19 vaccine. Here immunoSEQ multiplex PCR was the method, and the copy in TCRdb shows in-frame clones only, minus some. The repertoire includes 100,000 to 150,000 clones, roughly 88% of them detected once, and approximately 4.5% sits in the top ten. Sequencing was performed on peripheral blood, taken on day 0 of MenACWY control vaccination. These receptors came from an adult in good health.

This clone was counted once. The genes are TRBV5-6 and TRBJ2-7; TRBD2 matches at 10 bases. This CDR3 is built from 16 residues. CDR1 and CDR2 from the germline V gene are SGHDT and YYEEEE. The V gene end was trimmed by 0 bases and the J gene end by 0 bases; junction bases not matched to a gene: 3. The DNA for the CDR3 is TGTGCCAGCAGCTTGGTCAGCGGGAGGGCCTCCTACGAGCAGTACTTC. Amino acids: CASSLVSGRASYEQYF.

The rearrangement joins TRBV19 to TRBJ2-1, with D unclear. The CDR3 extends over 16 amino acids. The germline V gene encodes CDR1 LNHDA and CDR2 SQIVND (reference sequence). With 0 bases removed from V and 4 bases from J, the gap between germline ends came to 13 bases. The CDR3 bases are TGTGCCAGTAGTATAGAAGGAACCCTTTCTTACAATGAGCAGTTCTTC. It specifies CASSIEGTLSYNEQFF.

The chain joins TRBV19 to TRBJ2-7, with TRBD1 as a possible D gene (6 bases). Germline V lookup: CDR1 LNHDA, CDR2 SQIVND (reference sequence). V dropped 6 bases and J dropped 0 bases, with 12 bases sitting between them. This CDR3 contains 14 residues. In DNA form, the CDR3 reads TGTGCCAGTAGCCTGACAGGAAACTCCTACGAGCAGTACTTC. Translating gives CASSLTGNSYEQYF.

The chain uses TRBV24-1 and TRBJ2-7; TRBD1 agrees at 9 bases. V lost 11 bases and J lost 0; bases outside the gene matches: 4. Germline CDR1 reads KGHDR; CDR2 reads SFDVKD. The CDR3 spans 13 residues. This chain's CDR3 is CAIPGQGSYEQYF. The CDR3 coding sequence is TGTGCCATACCGGGACAGGGCTCCTACGAGCAGTACTTC.

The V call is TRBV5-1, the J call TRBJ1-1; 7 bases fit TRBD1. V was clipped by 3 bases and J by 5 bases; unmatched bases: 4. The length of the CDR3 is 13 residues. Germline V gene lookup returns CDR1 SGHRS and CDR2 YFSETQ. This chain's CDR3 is CASSWGGQTEAFF. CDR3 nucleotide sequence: TGCGCCAGCAGCTGGGGGGGACAGACTGAAGCTTTCTTT.

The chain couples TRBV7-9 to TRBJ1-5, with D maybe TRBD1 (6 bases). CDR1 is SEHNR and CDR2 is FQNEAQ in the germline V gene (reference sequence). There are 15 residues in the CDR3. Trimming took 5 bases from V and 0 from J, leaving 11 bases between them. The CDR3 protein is CASSLGDNSNQPQHF. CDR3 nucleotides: TGTGCCAGCAGCCTGGGGGACAATAGCAATCAGCCCCAGCATTTT.

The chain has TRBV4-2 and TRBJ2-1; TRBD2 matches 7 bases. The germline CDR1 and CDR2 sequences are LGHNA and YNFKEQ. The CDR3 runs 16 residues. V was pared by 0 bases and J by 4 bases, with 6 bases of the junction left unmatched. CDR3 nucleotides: TGTGCCAGCAGCCAAGATATGAGGGAGGGGTACAATGAGCAGTTCTTC. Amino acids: CASSQDMREGYNEQFF.

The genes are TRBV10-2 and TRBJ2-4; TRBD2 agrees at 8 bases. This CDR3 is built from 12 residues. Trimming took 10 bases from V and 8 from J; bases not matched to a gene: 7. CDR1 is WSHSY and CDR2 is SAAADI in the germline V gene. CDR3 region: CATGTRSDIQYF. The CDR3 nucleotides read TGCGCCACCGGGACTAGGAGTGACATTCAGTACTTC.

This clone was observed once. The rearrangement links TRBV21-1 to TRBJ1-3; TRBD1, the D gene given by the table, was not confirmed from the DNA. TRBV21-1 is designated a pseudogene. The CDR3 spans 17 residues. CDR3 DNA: TGTGCCAGCAGCTCCCTGACAGGGGGGAACTCTGGAAACACCATATATTTT. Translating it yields CASSSLTGGNSGNTIYF.

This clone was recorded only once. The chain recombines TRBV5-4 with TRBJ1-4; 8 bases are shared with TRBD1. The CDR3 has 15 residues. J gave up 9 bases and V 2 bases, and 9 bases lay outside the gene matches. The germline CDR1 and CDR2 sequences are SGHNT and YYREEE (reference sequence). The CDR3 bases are TGTGCCAGCAGCTTAACGGGACAGGCGAGGAAAAAACTGTTTTTT. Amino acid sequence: CASSLTGQARKKLFF. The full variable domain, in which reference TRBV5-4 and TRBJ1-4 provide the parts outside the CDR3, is ETGVTQSPTHLIKTRGQQVTLRCSSQSGHNTVSWYQQALGQGPQFIFQYYREEENGRGNFPPRFSGLQFPNYSSELNVNALELDDSALYLCASSLTGQARKKLFFGSGTQLSVL.

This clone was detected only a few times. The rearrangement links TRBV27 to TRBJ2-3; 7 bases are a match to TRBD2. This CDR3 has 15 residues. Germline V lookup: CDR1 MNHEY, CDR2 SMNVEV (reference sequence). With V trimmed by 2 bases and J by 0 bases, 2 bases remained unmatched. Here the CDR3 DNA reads TGTGCCAGCAGTTTAGGGACTACTAGCACAGATACGCAGTATTTT. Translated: CASSLGTTSTDTQYF.

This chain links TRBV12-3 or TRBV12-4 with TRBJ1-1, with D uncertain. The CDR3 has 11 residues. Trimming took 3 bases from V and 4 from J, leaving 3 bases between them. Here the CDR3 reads CASSLSTEAFF. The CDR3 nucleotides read TGTGCCAGCAGTTTGAGCACTGAAGCTTTCTTT.

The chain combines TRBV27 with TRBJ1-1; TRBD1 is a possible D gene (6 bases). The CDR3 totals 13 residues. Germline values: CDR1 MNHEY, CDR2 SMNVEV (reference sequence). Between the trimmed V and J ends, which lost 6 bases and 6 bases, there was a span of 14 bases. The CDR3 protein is CASRSHRESEAFF. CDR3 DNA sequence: TGTGCCAGCAGGTCACACAGGGAATCTGAAGCTTTCTTT.

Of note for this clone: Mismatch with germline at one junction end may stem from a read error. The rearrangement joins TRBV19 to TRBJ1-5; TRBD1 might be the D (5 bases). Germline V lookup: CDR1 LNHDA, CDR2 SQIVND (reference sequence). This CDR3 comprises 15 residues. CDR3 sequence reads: CASSIPQGGNQPQHF. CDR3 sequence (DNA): TGTGCCAGTAGTATCCCCCAGGGCGGCAACCAGCCCCAGCATTTT.

Here the CDR3 reads CASSLGGPPEAFF. The CDR3 bases are TGTGCCAGCAGTTTGGGAGGCCCCCCTGAAGCTTTCTTT. The chain couples TRBV12-3 or TRBV12-4 to TRBJ1-1; D remains unclear. Between the trimmed V and J ends, which lost 3 bases and 6 bases, there was a span of 11 bases. The CDR3 consists of 13 residues.

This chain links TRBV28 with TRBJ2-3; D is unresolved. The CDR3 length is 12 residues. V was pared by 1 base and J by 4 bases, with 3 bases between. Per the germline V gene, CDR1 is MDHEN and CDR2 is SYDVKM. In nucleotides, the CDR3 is TGTGCCAGCAGTTTATTGGCAGATACGCAGTATTTT. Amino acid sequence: CASSLLADTQYF.

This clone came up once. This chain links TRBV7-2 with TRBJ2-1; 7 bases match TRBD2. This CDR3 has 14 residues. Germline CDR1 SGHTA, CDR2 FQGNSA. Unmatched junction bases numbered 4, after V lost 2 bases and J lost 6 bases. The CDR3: CASSLSAGSNEQFF. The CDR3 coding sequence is TGTGCCAGCAGCTTATCAGCGGGGAGCAATGAGCAGTTCTTC.

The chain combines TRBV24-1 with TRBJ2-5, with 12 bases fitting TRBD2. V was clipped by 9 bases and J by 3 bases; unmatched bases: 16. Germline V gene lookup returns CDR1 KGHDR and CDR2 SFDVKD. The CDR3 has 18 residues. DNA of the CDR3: TGTGCCACCTCTGAGCGGGGACCTACTAGCGGGGGGAAAGAGACCCAGTACTTC. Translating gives CATSERGPTSGGKETQYF.

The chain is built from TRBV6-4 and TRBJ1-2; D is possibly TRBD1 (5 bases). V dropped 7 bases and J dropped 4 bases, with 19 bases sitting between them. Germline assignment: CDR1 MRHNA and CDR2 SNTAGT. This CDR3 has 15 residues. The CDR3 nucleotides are TGTGCCAGCATGCCCCTCTCAGGGCTCTGCTATGGCTACACCTTC. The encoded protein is CASMPLSGLCYGYTF.

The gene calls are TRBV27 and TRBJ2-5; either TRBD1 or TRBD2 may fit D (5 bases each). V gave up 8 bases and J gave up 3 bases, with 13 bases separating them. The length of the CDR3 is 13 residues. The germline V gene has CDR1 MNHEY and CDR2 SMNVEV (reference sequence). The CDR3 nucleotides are TGTGCCAGCCTGGGGGAAAACGAAGAGACCCAGTACTTC. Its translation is CASLGENEETQYF.

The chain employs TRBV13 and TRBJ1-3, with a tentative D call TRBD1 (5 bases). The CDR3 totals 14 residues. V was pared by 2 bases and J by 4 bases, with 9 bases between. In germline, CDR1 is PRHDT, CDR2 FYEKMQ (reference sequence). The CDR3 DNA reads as TGTGCCAGCAGCTTATCAGGGCCCGGAAACACCATATATTTT. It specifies CASSLSGPGNTIYF.

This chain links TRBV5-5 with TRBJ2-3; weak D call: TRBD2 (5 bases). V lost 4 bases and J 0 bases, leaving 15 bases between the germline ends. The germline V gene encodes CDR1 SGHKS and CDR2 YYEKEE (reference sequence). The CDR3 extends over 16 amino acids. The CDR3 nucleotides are TGTGCCAGCAGCCCGGCAAACCGCGGGAGCACAGATACGCAGTATTTT. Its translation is CASSPANRGSTDTQYF.

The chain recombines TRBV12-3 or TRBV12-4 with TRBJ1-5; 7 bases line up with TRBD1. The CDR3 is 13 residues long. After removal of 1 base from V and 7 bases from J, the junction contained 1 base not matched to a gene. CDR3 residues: CASSLGRGQPQHF. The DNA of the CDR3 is TGTGCCAGCAGTTTAGGCAGGGGGCAGCCCCAGCATTTT.

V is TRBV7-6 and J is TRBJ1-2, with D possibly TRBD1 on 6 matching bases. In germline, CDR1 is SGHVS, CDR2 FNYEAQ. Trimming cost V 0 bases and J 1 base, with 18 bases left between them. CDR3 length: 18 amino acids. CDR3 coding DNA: TGTGCCAGCAGCTTAGCGGGGGGCGCCGGAATACGTAACTATGGCTACACCTTC. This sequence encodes CASSLAGGAGIRNYGYTF. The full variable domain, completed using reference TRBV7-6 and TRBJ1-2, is GAGVSQSPRYKVTKRGQDVALRCDPISGHVSLYWYRQALGQGPEFLTYFNYEAQQDKSGLPNDRFSAERPEGSISTLTIQRTEQRDSAMYRCASSLAGGAGIRNYGYTFGSGTRLTVV.

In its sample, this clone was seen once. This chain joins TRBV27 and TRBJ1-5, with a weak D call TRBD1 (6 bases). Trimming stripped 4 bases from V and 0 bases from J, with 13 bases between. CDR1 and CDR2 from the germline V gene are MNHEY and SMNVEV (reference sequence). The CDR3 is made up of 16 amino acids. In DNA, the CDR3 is TGTGCCAGCAGTTCAATGGACAGTTATAGCAATCAGCCCCAGCATTTT. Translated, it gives CASSSMDSYSNQPQHF.

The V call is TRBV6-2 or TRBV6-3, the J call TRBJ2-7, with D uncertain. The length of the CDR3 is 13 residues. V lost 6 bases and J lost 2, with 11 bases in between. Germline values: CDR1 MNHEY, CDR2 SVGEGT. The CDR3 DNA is TGTGCCAGCAGCGCTGACACGACCTACGAGCAGTACGTC. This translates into CASSADTTYEQYV.

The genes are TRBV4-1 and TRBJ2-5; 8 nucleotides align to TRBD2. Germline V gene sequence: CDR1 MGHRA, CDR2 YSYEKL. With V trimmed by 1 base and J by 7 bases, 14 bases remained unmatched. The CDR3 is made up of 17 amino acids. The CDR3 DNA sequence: TGCGCCAGCAGCCAAGGCTCTAGCGGGCTAGGGTTGGTGACCCAGTACTTC. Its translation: CASSQGSSGLGLVTQYF.